This T cell receptor beta chain was sequenced during a study of T cell repertoires in cytomegalovirus infection. Background on the study: The public TCR beta signatures pointed to both CMV infection and matching HLA type.

From germline, CDR1 is SGHAT and CDR2 FQNNGV. The CDR3 sequence runs 12 residues, both termini included. MiXCR was run by TCRdb on the reads, yielding one entry per CDR3 protein. The sample shows some 680,000 distinct CDR3 sequences, 35% of them seen only once. This clonotype came up once. Likely a read error: the CDR3 ends without its conserved phenylalanine or tryptophan. The DNA is left out, because the CDR3 cannot be placed on it with certainty; the CDR3 is given as TCRdb lists it. The rearrangement links TRBV11-2 to TRBJ1-2. The source of this sequence is a human donor in good health (CMV status not recorded). Some clones in this sample may be carry-over from other donors' samples. The source material was PBMCs. CDR3 amino acids: CASSFGIREWTC.